This T cell receptor beta chain came from a study of cytomegalovirus exposure and HLA in healthy donors. In the study overall: An earlier analysis identified 117 million unique TCR beta sequences in some 170 million T cells.

This clone turned up a few times. Antigen: not known. 60 Vbeta and 13 Jbeta primers were used in PCR. Sequenced by immunoSEQ multiplex PCR; TCRdb stores in-frame clones only, minus some. The sample has 100,000 to 120,000 clones; approximately 81% are singletons. Overall study findings and caveats: In a later analysis, V- and J-gene trimming of beta chains associated with a DCLRE1C missense variant, replicated independently. TCR association rates varied by HLA locus in a later analysis, with DRB1 highest and HLA-C lowest.

V was trimmed by 5 bases and J by 3 bases, leaving 14 bases between them. The germline V gene has CDR1 SGHNT and CDR2 YYREEE (reference sequence). The CDR3 has 14 residues. Sequenced input: PBMCs. This clonotype was obtained from a man under 40 in good health and CMV-seronegative. This rearrangement joins TRBV5-4 to TRBJ1-2, with D unresolved. CDR3: CASSRFLADYGYTF. The DNA of the CDR3 is TGTGCCAGCAGTAGATTTCTAGCAGACTATGGCTACACCTTC.